Below are 16 T cell receptor beta chains sequenced from a single sample in a study of blood T cell repertoires in COVID-19. Clones were sequenced by immunoSEQ multiplex PCR, and TCRdb holds only the in-frame ones, with some missing. The sample lists approximately 240,000 clones; about nine tenths were seen once. Sequenced sample: PBMCs or T cells enriched from blood (not recorded which). These receptors were obtained from a woman aged 25 to 39 with acute COVID-19.

This clone showed up just once. This rearrangement joins TRBV29-1 to TRBJ2-7; tentative D call: TRBD2 (6 bases). This CDR3 spans 12 amino acids. The germline V gene encodes CDR1 SQVTM and CDR2 ANQGSEA. The V end was cut by 4 bases, the J end by 6 bases, with 13 bases between. The CDR3 DNA reads as TGCAGCGTTGGTATCGGAGGGATCGAGCAGTACTTC. Translating it yields CSVGIGGIEQYF.

This clone was found once. V and J are TRBV3-1 (or the pseudogene TRBV3-2) and TRBJ2-1; 7 positions match TRBD2. J was trimmed by 7 bases and V by 0 bases; bases with no gene match: 9. Germline V CDR1 and CDR2: LGHDT, YNNKEL (reference sequence). The CDR3 has 16 amino acids. The CDR3 is CASSQEGGETRNEQFF. The CDR3 nucleotides are TGTGCCAGCAGCCAAGAGGGGGGGGAAACCCGGAATGAGCAGTTCTTC.

This clone was detected a few times. The chain uses TRBV5-4 and TRBJ2-6, with 8 bases aligning to TRBD1. Germline V gives CDR1 SGHNT, CDR2 YYREEE (reference sequence). V lost 4 bases, J lost 1 base, and 10 bases stayed unmatched. The CDR3 sequence is 18 residues long. The DNA of the CDR3 is TGTGCCAGCAGCCCTTGGACAGGGTTGACGTCTGGGGCCAACGTCCTGACTTTC. Protein sequence: CASSPWTGLTSGANVLTF.

The CDR3 loop is CASSPGYTGELFF. In nucleotides, the CDR3 is TGTGCCAGCAGTCCAGGATACACCGGGGAGCTGTTTTTT. J is TRBJ2-2 and V is TRBV2; D is undetermined. The CDR3 sequence is 13 residues long. The germline V gene has CDR1 SNHLY and CDR2 FYNNEI. The V gene lost 5 bases and the J gene lost 3 bases, with 7 bases spanning the gap.

The gene calls are TRBV9 and TRBJ1-4, with TRBD1 matching 12 bases. The germline V gene encodes CDR1 SGDLS and CDR2 YYNGEE. With 0 bases clipped from V and 6 bases from J, the junction kept 9 bases outside the gene matches. CDR3 length: 18 amino acids. The CDR3 region is CASSVEAGTGGLDEKLFF. In nucleotides, the CDR3 is TGTGCCAGCAGCGTAGAAGCCGGGACAGGGGGCCTGGATGAAAAACTGTTTTTT.

CDR3 region: CASTKTSGGGIVNYGYTF. As DNA, the CDR3 is TGTGCCAGCACCAAAACCTCAGGGGGCGGGATAGTAAACTATGGCTACACCTTC. The chain employs TRBV21-1 and TRBJ1-2; the D call of TRBD1 is as the table states it, not checked on the DNA. TRBV21-1 is termed a pseudogene. The CDR3 spans 18 residues.

The chain employs TRBV20-1 and TRBJ2-3; D gene uncertain. V was pared by 5 bases and J by 6 bases, with 9 bases between. CDR3 length: 11 amino acids. Germline assignment: CDR1 DFQATT and CDR2 SNEGSKA (reference sequence). This CDR3 is CSASTPDTQYF. The CDR3 bases are TGCAGTGCTTCTACTCCGGATACGCAGTATTTT.

The rearrangement links TRBV5-1 to TRBJ1-2; D not certain. The CDR3 has 14 residues. V was clipped by 1 base and J by 4 bases, with 11 bases between them. In germline, CDR1 is SGHRS, CDR2 YFSETQ. CDR3 residues: CASSLLEGPYGYTF. CDR3 DNA: TGCGCCAGCAGCTTGTTGGAGGGCCCCTATGGCTACACCTTC.

The rearrangement uses TRBV7-3 and TRBJ2-2; D unresolved. V was pared by 5 bases and J by 5 bases, with 6 bases between. The CDR3 runs to 12 residues. CDR1 is SGHTA and CDR2 is FQGTGA in the germline V gene. The CDR3 reads CASSPDTGELFF. The CDR3 DNA reads as TGTGCCAGCAGCCCAGATACCGGGGAGCTGTTTTTT.

The V and J genes are TRBV5-6 and TRBJ1-2, with TRBD1 matching over 8 bases. The V gene's germline CDR1 is SGHDT and CDR2 YYEEEE. This CDR3 is 15 amino acids long. The V and J ends lost 1 base and 5 bases, in that order; junction bases with no gene match: 7. This CDR3 reads CASSLRDRRNYGYTF. The CDR3 DNA is TGTGCCAGCAGCTTGAGGGACAGGAGAAATTATGGCTACACCTTC.

The chain links TRBV7-6 to TRBJ2-7, with a possible D match to TRBD1 (6 bases). This CDR3 has 15 amino acids. Germline values: CDR1 SGHVS, CDR2 FNYEAQ. V lost 5 bases, J lost 7 bases, and 21 bases lay in between. The CDR3 spells CASSRRPGQPLEQYF. DNA for the CDR3: TGTGCCAGCAGCCGTCGTCCGGGACAACCCCTGGAGCAGTACTTC.

This clone appeared a few times. This rearrangement joins TRBV3-1 (or the pseudogene TRBV3-2) to TRBJ2-7; the match to TRBD1 covers 8 bases. V was pared by 4 bases and J by 4 bases, with 12 bases of the junction left unmatched. The germline CDR1 and CDR2 sequences are LGHDT and YNNKEL (reference sequence). This CDR3 is 16 amino acids long. CDR3: CASSPPPGQGQYEQYF. The CDR3 DNA is TGTGCCAGCAGCCCTCCCCCCGGACAGGGACAATACGAGCAGTACTTC.

This clone has a single count. This chain connects TRBV27 to TRBJ1-6; D unresolved. The length of the CDR3 is 15 residues. Deletions cut 6 bases from V and 7 bases from J, with 16 bases between. Germline CDR1 is MNHEY and CDR2 is SMNVEV (reference sequence). CDR3: CASSTLNLINSPLHF. The CDR3 bases are TGTGCCAGCAGCACCCTCAATCTAATAAATTCACCCCTCCACTTT.

V gene TRBV28 combines with J gene TRBJ1-5, with no clear D. The CDR3 loop spans 14 amino acids. CDR1 is MDHEN, CDR2 SYDVKM, per germline. Here the CDR3 DNA reads TGTTGGGCAGACCGTAAGTATAGCAATCAGCCCCAGCATTTT. Protein product: CWADRKYSNQPQHF.

The chain couples TRBV7-3 to TRBJ2-7; 7 bases are shared with TRBD2. The CDR3 is made up of 16 amino acids. Germline loops: CDR1 SGHTA, CDR2 FQGTGA. With V trimmed by 3 bases and J by 3 bases, 11 bases remained unmatched. The CDR3 loop is CASSLRGGSEYYEQYF. The CDR3 nucleotides are TGTGCCAGCAGCTTGAGGGGCGGGAGTGAGTACTACGAGCAGTACTTC.

The chain links TRBV30 to TRBJ1-6; D is unclear. The CDR3 extends over 14 amino acids. Deletions cut 2 bases from V and 0 bases from J, with 5 bases between. CDR1 GTSNPN and CDR2 SVGIG come from the germline V gene (reference sequence). CDR3 DNA sequence: TGTGCCTGGAGTCATAGCTCCTATAATTCACCCCTCCACTTT. Amino acids: CAWSHSSYNSPLHF.